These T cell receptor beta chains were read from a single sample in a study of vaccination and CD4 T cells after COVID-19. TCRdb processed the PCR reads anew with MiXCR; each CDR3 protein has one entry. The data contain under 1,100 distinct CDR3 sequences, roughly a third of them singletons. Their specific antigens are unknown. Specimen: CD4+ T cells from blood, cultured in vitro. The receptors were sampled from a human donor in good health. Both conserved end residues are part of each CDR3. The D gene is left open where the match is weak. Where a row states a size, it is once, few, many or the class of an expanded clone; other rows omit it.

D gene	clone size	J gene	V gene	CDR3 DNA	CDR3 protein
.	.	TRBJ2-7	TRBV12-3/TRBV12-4	TGTGCCAGCAGTTTAAAGGACCCTGGCGGGCAGTACTTC	CASSLKDPGGQYF
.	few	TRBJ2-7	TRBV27	TGTGCCAGCAGTACGCGGGGGCCCGCAAGAGGCGAGCAGTACTTC	CASSTRGPARGEQYF
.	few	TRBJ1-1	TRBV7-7	TGTGCCAGCAGCTTAGGAGGCAGGGCATGGGAGACTGAAGCTTTCTTT	CASSLGGRAWETEAFF
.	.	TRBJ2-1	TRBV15	TGTGCCACCAGCAGAGTGATGAGTGAGCAGTTCTTC	CATSRVMSEQFF
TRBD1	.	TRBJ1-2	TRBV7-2	TGTGCCAGCAGCTTAGAGTCATTACGAGGGGGCGCGCGCTACACCTTC	CASSLESLRGGARYTF
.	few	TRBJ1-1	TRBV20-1	TGCAGTGCTAGGAGCGGGCACACTCCGAACACTGAAGCTTTCTTT	CSARSGHTPNTEAFF
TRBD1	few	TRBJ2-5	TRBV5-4	TGTGCCAGCAGCTTACGACAGGGGCAAGAGACCCAGTACTTC	CASSLRQGQETQYF
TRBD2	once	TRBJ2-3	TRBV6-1	TGTGCCAGCACCGAACTAGCGGCCTTTCGCACAGATACGCAGTATTTT	CASTELAAFRTDTQYF
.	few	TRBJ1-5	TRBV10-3	TGTGCCATCAGTTCCCAGACGGGACAAAGGGGCCAGCATTTT	CAISSQTGQRGQHF
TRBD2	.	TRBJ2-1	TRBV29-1	TGCAGCGTTGTTAGGCTAGCGGTAGTCTACAATGAGCAGTTCTTC	CSVVRLAVVYNEQFF
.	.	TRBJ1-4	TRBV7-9	TGTGCCAGCAGCTTATTAGCGGGGGGCCGTGAAAAACTGTTTTTT	CASSLLAGGREKLFF
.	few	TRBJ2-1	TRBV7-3	TGTGCCAGCAGATCCGGCCCTCCGGTTTCCTACAATGAGCAGTTCTTC	CASRSGPPVSYNEQFF
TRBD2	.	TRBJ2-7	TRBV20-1	TGCAGTGCCGCCGGACTAGCGGGGGGGCGGGATTACGAGCAGTACTTC	CSAAGLAGGRDYEQYF
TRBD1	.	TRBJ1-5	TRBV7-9	TGTGCCAGCAGCTCCCCACCCCCGGGACAGCCCGAAAGGGGCAATCAGCCCCAGCATTTT	CASSSPPPGQPERGNQPQHF
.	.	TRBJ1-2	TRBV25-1	TGTGCCAGCAGTGATGGTTCCGTATGGGTCGAGGGCTATGGCTACACCTTC	CASSDGSVWVEGYGYTF
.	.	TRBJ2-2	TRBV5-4	TGTGCCAGCAGCGTCAAGTACACCGTCGGGGAGCTGTTTTTT	CASSVKYTVGELFF
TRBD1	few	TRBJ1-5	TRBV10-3	TGTGCCATCACAGGACAGGTGGATCAGCCCCAGCATTTT	CAITGQVDQPQHF
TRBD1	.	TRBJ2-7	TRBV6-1	TGTGCCAGCAAAGGACAGGGGGCTTTCTACGAGCAGTACTTC	CASKGQGAFYEQYF
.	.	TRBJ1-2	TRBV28	TGTGCCAGCAGTTTTTATAGCCAGGCTGCCAGGGGCTACACCTTC	CASSFYSQAARGYTF
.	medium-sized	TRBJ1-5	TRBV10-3	TGTGCCATCAGACCGCAGGGCAATCAGCCCCAGCATTTT	CAIRPQGNQPQHF
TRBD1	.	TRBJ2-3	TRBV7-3	TGTGCCAGCAGCCCGGGGACAGGGGATACGCAGTATTTT	CASSPGTGDTQYF
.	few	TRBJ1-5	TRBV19	TGTGCCAGTAGTGGAGGGTGGAGCAATCAGCCCCAGCATTTT	CASSGGWSNQPQHF
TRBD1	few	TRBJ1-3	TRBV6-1	TGTGCCAGCAGAAACCGGGACAGCTCTGGAAACACCATATATTTT	CASRNRDSSGNTIYF
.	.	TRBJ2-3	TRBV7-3	TGTGCCAGCAGCCACCCCCGTGGAGATACGCAGTATTTT	CASSHPRGDTQYF
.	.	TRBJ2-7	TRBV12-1	TGTGCCAGCACCCCTAACAGGGTCATCTACGAGCAGTACTTC	CASTPNRVIYEQYF
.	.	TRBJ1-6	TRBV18	TGTGCCAGCTCACCAACGGCAGATAATTCACCCCTCCACTTT	CASSPTADNSPLHF
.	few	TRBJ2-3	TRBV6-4	TGTGCCAGCAGTTTGTCAGGTCCCACAGATACGCAGTATTTT	CASSLSGPTDTQYF
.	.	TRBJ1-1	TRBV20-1	TGCAGTGCTAGAGTCGCGGGCTGGAGGATGAACACTGAAGCTTTCTTT	CSARVAGWRMNTEAFF
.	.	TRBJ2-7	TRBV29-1	TGCAGCGTTGAAGATCGGGTAGAGCCCTACGAGCAGTACTTC	CSVEDRVEPYEQYF
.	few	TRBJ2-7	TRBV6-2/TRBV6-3	TGTGCCAGGACTGGCCCCCCTGGCTCCTACGAGCAGTACTTC	CARTGPPGSYEQYF
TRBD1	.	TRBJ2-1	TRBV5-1	TGCGCCAGCAGCTTACAGGGGAATAATGAGCAGTTCTTC	CASSLQGNNEQFF
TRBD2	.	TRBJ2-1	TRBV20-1	TGCAGTGCTAGTGCACTGTGGGGCGGGAGGACCTACAATGAGCAGTTCTTC	CSASALWGGRTYNEQFF
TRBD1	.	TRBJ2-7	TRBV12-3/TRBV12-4	TGTGCCAGCAGTTTAAAGGGACAGGGCGCCTACGAGCAGTACTTC	CASSLKGQGAYEQYF
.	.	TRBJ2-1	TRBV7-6	TGTGCCAGCAGCCCTGGTCGCAATGAGCAGTTCTTC	CASSPGRNEQFF
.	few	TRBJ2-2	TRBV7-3	TGTGCCAGCAGCTCCGGGCTCAACACCGGGGAGCTGTTTTTT	CASSSGLNTGELFF
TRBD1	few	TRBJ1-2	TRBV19	TGTGCCAGTAGTATGAACTCAGGGGGGAGCCCCGGTAACACCTTC	CASSMNSGGSPGNTF
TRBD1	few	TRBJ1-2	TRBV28	TGTGCCAGCAGTTTATGGGCCCTTTCGACAGGGCAATACACCTTC	CASSLWALSTGQYTF
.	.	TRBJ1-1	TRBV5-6	TGTGCCAGCAGCCCGCGGCGGGGGCCCCCTGAAGCTTTCTTT	CASSPRRGPPEAFF
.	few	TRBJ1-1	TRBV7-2	TGTGCCAGCAGGTCTGGGGGGCGGGCTGAAGCTTTCTTT	CASRSGGRAEAFF
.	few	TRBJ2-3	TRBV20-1	TGCAGTGCTAGAGGGGGGTATGGCGATCTCACAGATACGCAGTATTTT	CSARGGYGDLTDTQYF
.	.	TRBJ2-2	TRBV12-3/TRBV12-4	TGTGCCAGCAGTTTTAGTTTGCAACTACGGAACACCGGGGAGCTGTTTTTT	CASSFSLQLRNTGELFF
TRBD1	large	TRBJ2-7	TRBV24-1	TGTGCCACCAGTGAAAGACAGGGGGGCGAGCAGTACTTC	CATSERQGGEQYF
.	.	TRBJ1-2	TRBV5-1	TGCGCCAGCAGTAGCAGGGGTGACTATGGCTACACCTTC	CASSSRGDYGYTF
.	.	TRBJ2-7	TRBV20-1	TGCAGTGCTAGAGGGTGGACCGTCTCCTACGAGCAGTACTTC	CSARGWTVSYEQYF
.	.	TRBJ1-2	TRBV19	TGTGCCAGTAGCTCATGGGAGGGGACGGACTATGGCTACACCTTC	CASSSWEGTDYGYTF
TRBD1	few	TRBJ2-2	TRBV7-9	TGTGCCAGCAGCGCTGACAGGGGGCGGGCCGGGGAGCTGTTTTTT	CASSADRGRAGELFF
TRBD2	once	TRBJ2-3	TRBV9	TGTGCCAGCAGCGGGACTAGCGGAGAAGAAAGCACAGATACGCAGTATTTT	CASSGTSGEESTDTQYF
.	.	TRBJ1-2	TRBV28	TGTGCCAGCATCCACGCCGGGGGGAACTATGGCTACACCTTC	CASIHAGGNYGYTF